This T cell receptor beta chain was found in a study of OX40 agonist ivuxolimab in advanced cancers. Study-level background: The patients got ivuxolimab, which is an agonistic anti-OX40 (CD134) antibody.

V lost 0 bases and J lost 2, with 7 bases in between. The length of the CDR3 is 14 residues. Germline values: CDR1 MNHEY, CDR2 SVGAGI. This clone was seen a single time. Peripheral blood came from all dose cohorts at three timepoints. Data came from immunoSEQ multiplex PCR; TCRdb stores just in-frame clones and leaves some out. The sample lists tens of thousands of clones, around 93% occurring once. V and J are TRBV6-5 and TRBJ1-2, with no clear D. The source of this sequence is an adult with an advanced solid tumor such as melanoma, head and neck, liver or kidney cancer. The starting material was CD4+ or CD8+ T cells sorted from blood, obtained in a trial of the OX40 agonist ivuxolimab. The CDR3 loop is CASSYSAGNYGYTF. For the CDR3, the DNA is TGTGCCAGCAGTTACTCAGCGGGGAACTATGGCTACACCTTC.